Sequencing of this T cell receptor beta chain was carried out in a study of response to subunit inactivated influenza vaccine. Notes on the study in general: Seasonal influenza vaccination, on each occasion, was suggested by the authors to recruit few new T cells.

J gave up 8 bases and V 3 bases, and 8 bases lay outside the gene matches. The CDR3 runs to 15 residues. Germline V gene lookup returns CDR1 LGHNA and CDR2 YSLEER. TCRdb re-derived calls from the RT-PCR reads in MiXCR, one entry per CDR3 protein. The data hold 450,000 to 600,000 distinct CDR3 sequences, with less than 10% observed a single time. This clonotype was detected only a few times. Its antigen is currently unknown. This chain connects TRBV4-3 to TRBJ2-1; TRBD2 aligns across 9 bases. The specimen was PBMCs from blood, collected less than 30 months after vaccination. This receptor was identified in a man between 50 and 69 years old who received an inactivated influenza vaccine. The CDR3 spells CASSHTGTSFDEQFF. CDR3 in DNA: TGCGCCAGCAGCCACACCGGGACTAGCTTCGATGAGCAGTTCTTC.